This T cell receptor (beta chain) was documented in a study of sequential checkpoint blockade in melanoma. Described treatment: randomized to nivolumab then ipilimumab (arm A) or the reverse (arm B). DNA-damaging chemotherapy had not been given to any patient beforehand. CDR1 and CDR2 (germline): SGHKS, YYEKEE (reference sequence). The J segment lost 4 bases and the V segment lost 2 bases, leaving 8 bases of the junction unmatched. This CDR3 comprises 15 residues. Some clones are missing from TCRdb's copy, which holds only in-frame ones; the method was immunoSEQ multiplex PCR. The sample includes approximately 10,000 clones, almost 75% seen only once; the top ten take about 15%.

The V call is TRBV5-5, the J call TRBJ2-7, with TRBD1 matching 8 bases. This clonotype originated in a human donor with melanoma. The sample consisted of CD8+ T cells sorted from blood (inferred from file names), taken from a patient given nivolumab and ipilimumab in sequence. The CDR3 nucleotides are TGTGCCAGCAGCTTAACAGGGGGGATTTATTACGAGCAGTACTTC. As protein: CASSLTGGIYYEQYF.